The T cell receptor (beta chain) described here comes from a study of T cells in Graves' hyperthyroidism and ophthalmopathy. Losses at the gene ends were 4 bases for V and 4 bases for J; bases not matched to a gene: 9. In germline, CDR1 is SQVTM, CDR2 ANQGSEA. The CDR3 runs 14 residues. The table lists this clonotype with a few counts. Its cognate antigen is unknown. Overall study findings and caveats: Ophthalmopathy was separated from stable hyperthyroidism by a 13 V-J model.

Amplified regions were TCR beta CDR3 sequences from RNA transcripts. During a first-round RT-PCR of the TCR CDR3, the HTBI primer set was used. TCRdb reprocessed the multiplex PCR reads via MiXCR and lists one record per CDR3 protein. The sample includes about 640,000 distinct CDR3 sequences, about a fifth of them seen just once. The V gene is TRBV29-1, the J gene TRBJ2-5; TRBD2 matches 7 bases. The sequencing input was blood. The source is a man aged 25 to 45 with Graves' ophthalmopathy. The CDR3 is CSVVLAGEGETQYF. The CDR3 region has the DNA TGCAGCGTTGTGCTCGCGGGAGAGGGAGAGACCCAGTACTTC.